This passage covers 29 T cell receptor beta chains from one sample sequenced in a study of T-cell memory formation after mild COVID-19. TCRdb re-called the 5' RACE reads through MiXCR, storing one row per CDR3 protein. The sample carries 310,000 or so distinct CDR3 sequences, 15% recorded once. Material: PBMCs or a T cell subset sorted from them (not recorded which). The receptors were gathered from a young man who had mild COVID-19 (a few samples of this study predate the infection). Cell type and time point are not known.

The chain employs TRBV19 and TRBJ1-1; D is undetermined. Deletions cut 5 bases from V and 7 bases from J, with 14 bases between. The CDR3 spans 13 residues. Germline V gene lookup returns CDR1 LNHDA and CDR2 SQIVND (reference sequence). The DNA for the CDR3 is TGTGCCAGTAGTTTGTGGGCAGGCTATGAAGCTTTCTTT. This sequence encodes CASSLWAGYEAFF. The full variable domain, completed using reference TRBV19 and TRBJ1-1, is DGGITQSPKYLFRKEGQNVTLSCEQNLNHDAMYWYRQDPGQGLRLIYYSQIVNDFQKGDIAEGYSVSREKKESFPLTVTSAQKNPTAFYLCASSLWAGYEAFFGQGTRLTVV.

The chain couples TRBV5-1 to TRBJ1-4; the D gene is possibly TRBD1 (5 bases). The germline gives CDR1 SGHRS, CDR2 YFSETQ. This CDR3 is 14 amino acids long. With 4 bases removed from V and 8 bases from J, the gap between germline ends came to 15 bases. The CDR3 DNA reads as TGCGCCAGCAGCGCAGGGTGGCTCGGCGAAAAACTGTTTTTT. This codes for CASSAGWLGEKLFF.

V and J are TRBV12-3 or TRBV12-4 and TRBJ1-1, with D possibly being TRBD1 (6 bases). V was shortened by 8 bases and J by 5 bases, with 18 bases between the two germline ends. The length of the CDR3 is 14 residues. The chain's CDR3 is CASGYSTGLTEAFF. The CDR3 DNA is TGTGCCAGCGGATACTCGACAGGTCTAACTGAAGCTTTCTTT.

The chain has TRBV12-3 or TRBV12-4 and TRBJ2-1, with unresolved D. V gave up 6 bases and J gave up 5 bases, with 11 bases separating them. The CDR3 is made up of 13 amino acids. CDR3 DNA: TGTGCCAGCAGAAAGATAAGAGACAATGAGCAGTTCTTC. As protein: CASRKIRDNEQFF.

This clonotype was recorded at least ten times. The J gene is TRBJ1-4, the V gene TRBV6-6; 8 nucleotides align to TRBD1. The J segment lost 5 bases and the V segment lost 7 bases, leaving 6 bases of the junction unmatched. The CDR3 extends over 14 amino acids. Germline CDR1 and CDR2: MNHNY and SVGAGI (reference sequence). CDR3 sequence: CASTTGGSNEKLFF. CDR3 bases: TGTGCCAGCACCACAGGGGGGTCGAATGAAAAACTGTTTTTT.

This clonotype was counted many times. The chain carries TRBV12-3 or TRBV12-4 and TRBJ1-1; possible D gene TRBD1, 6 bases. There are 16 residues in the CDR3. V was pared by 5 bases and J by 7 bases, with 23 bases between. CDR3: CASSLNTGPLGGEAFF. In nucleotides, the CDR3 is TGTGCCAGCAGTCTCAATACAGGGCCCCTAGGTGGTGAAGCTTTCTTT.

This clonotype was seen only a few times. The gene calls are TRBV2 and TRBJ1-2, with a weak D call TRBD1 (6 bases). From germline, CDR1 is SNHLY and CDR2 FYNNEI. The CDR3 consists of 14 residues. Trimming left V 3 bases short and J 3 bases short, with 11 bases between. The CDR3: CASSDQGIDYGYTF. Here the CDR3 DNA reads TGTGCCAGCAGTGACCAGGGGATAGACTATGGCTACACCTTC.

This clonotype came up many times. Mismatch with germline at one junction end may stem from a read error. In nucleotides, the CDR3 is TGTGCCAGCTCTCCACAGGGTATCGGCAATCAGCCCCAGCATTTT. Translated: CASSPQGIGNQPQHF. This sequence joins TRBV18 and TRBJ1-5, with D possibly TRBD1 on 6 matching bases. The CDR3 has 15 residues. Germline lookup yields CDR1 KGHSH and CDR2 LQKENI.

This clonotype was counted a few times. This chain uses TRBV15 with TRBJ2-3, with D possibly called TRBD1 or TRBD2 (6 bases each). This CDR3 region has 13 residues. V was trimmed by 8 bases and J by 0 bases, leaving 9 bases between them. Germline CDR1 LNHNV, CDR2 YYDKDF (reference sequence). The CDR3 here is CATRGPSTDTQYF. The CDR3 coding sequence is TGTGCCACCCGGGGGCCGAGCACAGATACGCAGTATTTT.

This rearrangement joins TRBV7-2 to TRBJ1-1; perhaps TRBD1 as D (6 bases). The CDR3 spans 17 residues. In germline, CDR1 is SGHTA, CDR2 FQGNSA. Between the trimmed V and J ends, which lost 5 bases and 0 bases, there was a span of 19 bases. CDR3 in amino acids: CASSPTGSLGLNTEAFF. CDR3 coding DNA: TGTGCCAGCAGCCCGACAGGCAGCCTAGGCTTGAACACTGAAGCTTTCTTT.

V and J are TRBV14 and TRBJ2-5; tentatively, D is TRBD1 (5 bases). The V end lost 4 bases, the J end lost 2 bases, and 11 bases lay between the germline ends. Germline-derived CDR1 and CDR2 are SGHDN and FVKESK. The CDR3 contains 14 residues. In nucleotides, the CDR3 is TGTGCCAGCAGCCGCCTAGGGGCACAAGAGACCCAGTACTTC. Translation gives CASSRLGAQETQYF.

In this sample, this clonotype turned up many times. CDR3 nucleotide sequence: TGTGCCAGCAGTAGACAGGGGGCTCAGTTGGGAAACACCGGGGAGCTGTTTTTT. Protein sequence: CASSRQGAQLGNTGELFF. The rearrangement links TRBV4-2 to TRBJ2-2; 10 bases agree with TRBD1. Looked up from germline, CDR1 is LGHNA and CDR2 is YNFKEQ. This CDR3 is built from 18 residues. V gave up 6 bases and J gave up 2 bases; unmatched junction bases: 12.

This clonotype appeared a few times. The CDR3 nucleotides read TGTGCCAGCAGCGTAGCACAGGGTTTTTGGGATCGATACAAAGCTTTCTTT. Translating it yields CASSVAQGFWDRYKAFF. This chain joins TRBV9 and TRBJ1-1; tentative D call: TRBD1 (6 bases). The CDR3 contains 17 residues. Germline V gene data show CDR1 as SGDLS and CDR2 as YYNGEE. Deletions cut 0 bases from V and 9 bases from J, with 24 bases between.

This chain joins TRBV29-1 and TRBJ2-7; 8 bases align to TRBD1. V gave up 6 bases and J gave up 0 bases; unmatched junction bases: 7. The CDR3 spans 14 residues. CDR1 is SQVTM, CDR2 ANQGSEA, per germline. The CDR3 is CSVQTGGSSYEQYF. CDR3 bases: TGCAGCGTGCAAACAGGGGGAAGCTCCTACGAGCAGTACTTC.

Points on this clonotype: This may be a read error: a much more frequent sequence differs by one nucleotide. The gene calls are TRBV10-2 and TRBJ1-6; D is possibly TRBD1 (6 bases). V was clipped by 9 bases and J by 7 bases, with 13 bases between them. Germline values: CDR1 WSHSY, CDR2 SAAADI. This CDR3 spans 13 amino acids. The CDR3 DNA reads TGCGCCAGACGAAGGGGGGGGAATTCACCCCTCCACTTT. This sequence encodes CARRRGGNSPLHF.

This chain connects TRBV5-1 to TRBJ2-3; D is unresolved. The germline gives CDR1 SGHRS, CDR2 YFSETQ. This CDR3 has 14 residues. Trimming stripped 0 bases from V and 9 bases from J, with 14 bases between. The CDR3 loop reads CASSLGVGFQTQYF. CDR3 bases: TGCGCCAGCAGCTTGGGTGTCGGCTTTCAGACGCAGTATTTT. Drawing the rest from reference TRBV5-1 and TRBJ2-3, the complete variable domain is KAGVTQTPRYLIKTRGQQVTLSCSPISGHRSVSWYQQTPGQGLQFLFEYFSETQRNKGNFPGRFSGRQFSNSRSEMNVSTLELGDSALYLCASSLGVGFQTQYFGPGTRLTVL.

This clonotype came up a few times. The chain carries TRBV4-3 and TRBJ2-1; perhaps D is TRBD1 or TRBD2 (5 bases each). The CDR3 spans 15 residues. V gave up 4 bases and J gave up 2 bases, with 12 bases separating them. Per germline, CDR1 LGHNA and CDR2 YSLEER. CDR3 residues: CASSPEPGPYNEQFF. The CDR3 nucleotides read TGCGCCAGCAGCCCCGAACCGGGGCCCTACAATGAGCAGTTCTTC.

The chain recombines TRBV6-5 with TRBJ1-2, with a possible D match to TRBD1 (5 bases). The CDR3 spans 15 residues. Germline assignment: CDR1 MNHEY and CDR2 SVGAGI. V shed 4 bases and J shed 4 bases, with 16 bases lying between them. This chain's CDR3 is CASSSTRRGRYGYTF. The DNA of the CDR3 is TGTGCCAGCAGTTCCACCAGAAGGGGCCGCTATGGCTACACCTTC.

The V call is TRBV7-2, the J call TRBJ1-4; D not resolved. Trimming removed 1 base at V and 4 bases at J, with 7 bases between. Germline CDR1 is SGHTA and CDR2 is FQGNSA. CDR3 length: 14 residues. CDR3 loop: CASSLDGINEKLFF. The CDR3 nucleotides read TGTGCCAGCAGCTTAGATGGTATTAATGAAAAACTGTTTTTT.

This clonotype occurred a few times. V is TRBV2 and J is TRBJ1-5; no clear D. This CDR3 is built from 12 residues. In germline, CDR1 is SNHLY, CDR2 FYNNEI. V gave up 1 base and J gave up 7 bases, with 5 bases separating them. The CDR3 protein is CASSEGLQPQHF. CDR3 DNA sequence: TGTGCCAGCAGTGAAGGTCTGCAGCCCCAGCATTTT.

The rearrangement joins TRBV11-2 to TRBJ2-7; D uncertain. Trimming stripped 5 bases from V and 4 bases from J, with 6 bases between. CDR1 and CDR2 (germline): SGHAT, FQNNGV. CDR3 length: 11 amino acids. CDR3 region: CASSAAYEQYF. The CDR3 region has the DNA TGTGCCAGCAGCGCCGCATACGAGCAGTACTTC. Variable domain in full (rest from reference TRBV11-2 and TRBJ2-7): EAGVAQSPRYKIIEKRQSVAFWCNPISGHATLYWYQQILGQGPKLLIQFQNNGVVDDSQLPKDRFSAERLKGVDSTLKIQPAKLEDSAVYLCASSAAYEQYFGPGTRLTVT.

CDR3 in amino acids: CASSFQGPNYEQYF. CDR3 DNA: TGTGCCAGCAGTTTTCAGGGGCCGAACTACGAGCAGTACTTC. The chain joins TRBV12-3 or TRBV12-4 to TRBJ2-7, with D perhaps TRBD1 (6 bases). This CDR3 has 14 amino acids. V was pared by 3 bases and J by 3 bases, with 12 bases between.

This clonotype has more than one count but fewer than ten. The chain joins TRBV7-9 to TRBJ1-5; 7 positions match TRBD1. The CDR3 sequence is 15 residues long. From germline, CDR1 is SEHNR and CDR2 FQNEAQ (reference sequence). V lost 6 bases to trimming and J lost 5 bases; unmatched junction nucleotides: 10. The CDR3 protein is CASSHITGDDQPQHF. The CDR3 DNA reads as TGTGCCAGCAGTCATATTACAGGGGACGATCAGCCCCAGCATTTT.

This clonotype has a handful of counts. This sequence joins TRBV13 and TRBJ2-2, with D perhaps matching TRBD1 (7 bases). This CDR3 is built from 17 residues. Trimming cost V 5 bases and J 4 bases, with 20 bases left between them. Germline CDR1 and CDR2: PRHDT and FYEKMQ (reference sequence). DNA for the CDR3: TGTGCCAGCAGCCCCAGGGGGGCAATTACGGGCACCGGGGAGCTGTTTTTT. It is translated as CASSPRGAITGTGELFF.

The sample holds a few counts of this clonotype. In DNA form, the CDR3 reads TGTGCCAGCAGCGTCGGGGACAGAGGAAATCAGCCCCAGCATTTT. Protein sequence: CASSVGDRGNQPQHF. This sequence joins TRBV9 and TRBJ1-5; TRBD1 aligns across 7 bases. This CDR3 is built from 15 residues. V trimming: 2 bases; J trimming: 4 bases; junction bases outside the gene matches: 6. Germline assignment: CDR1 SGDLS and CDR2 YYNGEE.

This clonotype was picked up many times. The chain recombines TRBV15 with TRBJ1-5; D call uncertain. V was pared by 0 bases and J by 3 bases, with 9 bases between. The CDR3 extends over 15 amino acids. Germline assignment: CDR1 LNHNV and CDR2 YYDKDF (reference sequence). The CDR3, as DNA: TGTGCCACCAGCAGAGATTTGCAGGTCAATCAGCCCCAGCATTTT. Residues: CATSRDLQVNQPQHF.

This clonotype occurred a few times. The chain links TRBV5-4 to TRBJ2-1; the match to TRBD2 covers 7 bases. The CDR3 extends over 15 amino acids. Per germline, CDR1 SGHNT and CDR2 YYREEE (reference sequence). The junction had 14 bases not matched to a gene; V was cut back by 7 bases and J by 7 bases. As DNA, the CDR3 is TGTGCCAGCGACCCAGGACTAGGTCCTGGGAATGAGCAGTTCTTC. It specifies CASDPGLGPGNEQFF.

The chain recombines TRBV2 with TRBJ1-2; a weak D match, TRBD1 (6 bases). V was clipped by 1 base and J by 2 bases, with 14 bases between them. The CDR3 has 16 residues. From germline, CDR1 is SNHLY and CDR2 FYNNEI. The CDR3 bases are TGTGCCAGCAGTGAAGGGACAGTAACGGGGAACTATGGCTACACCTTC. Its protein product is CASSEGTVTGNYGYTF.

The chain has TRBV4-2 and TRBJ1-2; D is ambiguous. This CDR3 region has 14 residues. Germline V gene sequence: CDR1 LGHNA, CDR2 YNFKEQ. Trimming removed 2 bases from V and 2 bases from J, with 9 bases in between. CDR3 nucleotides: TGTGCCAGCAGCCAACCGGGATCCAACTATGGCTACACCTTC. Amino acids: CASSQPGSNYGYTF.